The text below deals with one T cell receptor beta chain. CDR3 length equals 15 residues. CDR1 and CDR2 from the germline V gene are KGHSH and LQKENI. The V segment lost 2 bases and the J segment 7 bases; nucleotides outside the gene matches: 5. The record originates from a study of blood T cell repertoires in COVID-19. Profiled with immunoSEQ multiplex PCR; TCRdb holds only in-frame clones, not every one. The sample records some 41,000 clones, around 86% being singletons. The rearrangement uses TRBV18 and TRBJ1-5; 10 positions match TRBD1. The sample taken for sequencing was peripheral blood. This sequence originates from a man aged 35 to 55 with active COVID-19. The CDR3, as DNA: TGTGCCAGCTCACCAGGGGACAGGGGATTCCAGCCCCAGCATTTT. Translated, it gives CASSPGDRGFQPQHF.